This T cell receptor beta chain was sequenced for a study of Tregs in tolerant kidney transplant recipients. Study background: Mixed chimerism was transient after nonmyeloablative marrow transplants from related graft donors. Findings of the study overall: Nucleotide sequences could not be compared across some patients' samples due to primer changes. Few patients were studied, so findings need validation in larger groups.

The CDR3 loop spans 16 amino acids. In germline, CDR1 is SGHNT, CDR2 YYREEE (reference sequence). The germline V and J ends were trimmed by 0 bases and 0 bases, with 10 bases remaining between them. The repertoire was sequenced with immunoSEQ multiplex PCR; TCRdb's copy has only in-frame clones and lacks some. This listing includes 2,000 or so clones. About this clone itself: Its target is unknown. The CDR3 is cut off 3 residues early in the read; its end comes from the germline J gene.

FACS sorting followed a roughly six-day coculture of CFSE-labeled recipient PBMCs with irradiated graft donor PBMCs. The sequenced sample was CD4+ T cells from blood cultured with allogeneic cells, obtained before the transplant. The clonotype originates from a human patient who received a combined kidney and bone marrow transplant. The chain combines TRBV5-4 with TRBJ1-3; the D is unclear. The covered CDR3 bases are TGTGCCAGCAGCTTGGGGACTCCTAGCTCTGGAAACACC. Protein: CASSLGTPSSGNT. The CDR3 as a whole reads CASSLGTPSSGNTIYF.